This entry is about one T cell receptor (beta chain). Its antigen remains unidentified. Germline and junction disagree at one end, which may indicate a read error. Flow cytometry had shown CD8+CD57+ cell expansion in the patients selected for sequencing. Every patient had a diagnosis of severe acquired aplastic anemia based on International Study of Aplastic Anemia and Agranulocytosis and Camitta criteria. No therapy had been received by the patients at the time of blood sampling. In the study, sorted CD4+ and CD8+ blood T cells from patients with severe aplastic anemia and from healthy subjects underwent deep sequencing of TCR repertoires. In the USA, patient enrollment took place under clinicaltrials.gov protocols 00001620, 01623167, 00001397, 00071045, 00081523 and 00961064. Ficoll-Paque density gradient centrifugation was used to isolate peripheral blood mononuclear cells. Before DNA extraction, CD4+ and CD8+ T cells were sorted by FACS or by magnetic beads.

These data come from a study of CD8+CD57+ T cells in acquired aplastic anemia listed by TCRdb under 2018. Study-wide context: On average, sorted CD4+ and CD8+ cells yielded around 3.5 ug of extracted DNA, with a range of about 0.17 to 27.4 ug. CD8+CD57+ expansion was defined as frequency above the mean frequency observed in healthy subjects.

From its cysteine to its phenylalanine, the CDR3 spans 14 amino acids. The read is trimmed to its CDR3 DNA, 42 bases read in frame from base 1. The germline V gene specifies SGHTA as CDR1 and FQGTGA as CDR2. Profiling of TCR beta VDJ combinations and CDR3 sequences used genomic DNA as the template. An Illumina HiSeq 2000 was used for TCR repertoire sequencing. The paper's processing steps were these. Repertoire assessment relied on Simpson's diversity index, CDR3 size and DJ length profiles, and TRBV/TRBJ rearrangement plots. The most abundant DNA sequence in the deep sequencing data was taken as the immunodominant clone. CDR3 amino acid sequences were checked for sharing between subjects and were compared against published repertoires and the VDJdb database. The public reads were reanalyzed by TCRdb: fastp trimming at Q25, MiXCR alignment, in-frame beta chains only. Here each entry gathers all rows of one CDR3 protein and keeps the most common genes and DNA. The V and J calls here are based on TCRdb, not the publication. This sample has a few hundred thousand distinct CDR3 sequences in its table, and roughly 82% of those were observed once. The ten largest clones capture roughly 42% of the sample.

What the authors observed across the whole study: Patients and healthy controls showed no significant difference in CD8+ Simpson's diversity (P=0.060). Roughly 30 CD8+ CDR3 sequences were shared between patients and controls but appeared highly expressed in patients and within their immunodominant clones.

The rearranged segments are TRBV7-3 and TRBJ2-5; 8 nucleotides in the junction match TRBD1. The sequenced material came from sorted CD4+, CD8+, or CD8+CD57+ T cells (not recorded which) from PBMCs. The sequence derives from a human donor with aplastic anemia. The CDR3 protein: CASSSDRGEATSSF. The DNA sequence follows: TGTGCCAGCAGCAGCGACAGGGGAGAAGCTACGAGCAGTTTC.